One and the same sample provided the 16 T cell receptor beta chains below, sequenced in a study of blood T cell repertoires in COVID-19. Here immunoSEQ multiplex PCR was the method, and the copy in TCRdb shows in-frame clones only, minus some. This table holds around 330,000 clones, about 87% found once. Sequencing used peripheral blood. These receptors all stem from a woman in her thirties with COVID-19, enrolled during active disease.

The chain recombines TRBV6-1 with TRBJ1-5; D is possibly TRBD1 (6 bases). CDR1 MNHNS and CDR2 SASEGT come from the germline V gene. V lost 2 bases and J lost 2, with 7 bases in between. The CDR3 has 14 amino acids. The CDR3 reads CASSERTGNQPQHF. In nucleotides, the CDR3 is TGTGCCAGCAGTGAACGGACAGGCAATCAGCCCCAGCATTTT.

This clone was picked up one time. The CDR3 protein is CASSPRQGNGGTGELFF. CDR3 nucleotides: TGTGCCAGCTCACCCCGACAGGGGAACGGGGGCACCGGGGAGCTGTTTTTT. This sequence joins TRBV18 and TRBJ2-2; 8 bases line up with TRBD1. Unmatched junction bases numbered 10, after V lost 3 bases and J lost 4 bases. The CDR3 consists of 17 residues. Germline V gene data show CDR1 as KGHSH and CDR2 as LQKENI.

The J gene is TRBJ1-4, the V gene TRBV30, with a weak D call TRBD1 (5 bases). Trimming shortened V by 7 bases and J by 6 bases, and 15 bases separated the two germline ends. Germline values: CDR1 GTSNPN, CDR2 SVGIG (reference sequence). The CDR3 consists of 13 residues. This CDR3 reads CALLTAEYEKLFF. The CDR3 bases are TGTGCCTTATTGACAGCCGAATATGAAAAACTGTTTTTT.

The rearrangement joins TRBV6-2 or TRBV6-3 to TRBJ1-1; no clear D. CDR1 and CDR2 from the germline V gene are MNHEY and SVGEGT. The CDR3 extends over 13 amino acids. The ends were cut back, 2 bases at V and 1 base at J, with 5 bases in the middle. The CDR3: CASSYGRNTEAFF. The CDR3 nucleotides read TGTGCCAGCAGTTACGGCAGGAACACTGAAGCTTTCTTT.

V is TRBV3-1 (or the pseudogene TRBV3-2) and J is TRBJ2-3, with TRBD2 identical over 9 bases. Germline trimming cut 4 bases from V and 2 bases from J; bases unmatched to any gene: 10. Germline V gene lookup returns CDR1 LGHDT and CDR2 YNNKEL (reference sequence). There are 17 residues in the CDR3. The CDR3 nucleotides read TGTGCCAGCAGCCGGGGACTAGCCGTCGATGCCACAGATACGCAGTATTTT. It yields the protein CASSRGLAVDATDTQYF.

This clone has a single count. J is TRBJ1-5 and V is TRBV7-8, with 9 bases identical to TRBD1. Germline CDR1 is SGHVS and CDR2 is FQNEAQ. The CDR3 contains 18 residues. V dropped 5 bases and J dropped 6; count of bases not matched to a gene: 17. CDR3 nucleotide sequence: TGTGCCAGCAGCCGCTCGACAGGGGGAGTTTATTATGTTCAGCCCCAGCATTTT. The encoded protein is CASSRSTGGVYYVQPQHF.

The CDR3 sequence is CASSQGQGFTDTQYF. The DNA for the CDR3 is TGTGCCAGCAGCCAGGGACAGGGGTTCACAGATACGCAGTATTTT. This chain uses TRBV5-6 with TRBJ2-3; 10 bases are shared with TRBD1. The CDR3 loop spans 15 amino acids. Germline V gene sequence: CDR1 SGHDT, CDR2 YYEEEE. Losses at the gene ends were 4 bases for V and 2 bases for J; bases not matched to a gene: 4.

This sequence joins TRBV3-1 (or the pseudogene TRBV3-2) and TRBJ2-5; 9 bases match TRBD2. Germline assignment: CDR1 LGHDT and CDR2 YNNKEL (reference sequence). The CDR3 covers 18 residues. The V and J ends lost 8 bases and 4 bases, in that order; junction bases with no gene match: 20. CDR3 amino acids: CASAAGGPPRSVRETQYF. CDR3 DNA: TGTGCCAGCGCGGCGGGGGGGCCCCCCCGGTCTGTCCGAGAGACCCAGTACTTC.

V and J are TRBV7-6 and TRBJ1-3, with D unresolved. Looked up from germline, CDR1 is SGHVS and CDR2 is FNYEAQ. The CDR3 spans 15 residues. V shed 5 bases and J shed 6 bases, with 17 bases lying between them. CDR3 nucleotides: TGTGCCAGCAGCCCCCTGGGAGGTTCGCAAAACACCATATATTTT. It specifies CASSPLGGSQNTIYF.

The chain links TRBV27 to TRBJ2-3; D unresolved. CDR3 length: 13 amino acids. The V gene lost 6 bases and the J gene lost 6 bases, with 13 bases spanning the gap. Germline-derived CDR1 and CDR2 are MNHEY and SMNVEV (reference sequence). The DNA of the CDR3 is TGTGCCAGCAGCATCACTGTGTTGGATACGCAGTATTTT. Its translation: CASSITVLDTQYF.

This clone appeared once. The chain recombines TRBV2 with TRBJ2-2; unclear D gene. The V gene lost 4 bases and the J gene lost 2 bases, with 11 bases spanning the gap. The CDR3 extends over 15 amino acids. CDR1 and CDR2 (germline): SNHLY, FYNNEI. CDR3 nucleotide sequence: TGTGCCAGCAGTGCGCTAAGACAAAACACCGGGGAGCTGTTTTTT. Amino acids: CASSALRQNTGELFF.

The gene calls are TRBV6-5 and TRBJ2-1, with a tentative D call TRBD2 (5 bases). This CDR3 is 15 amino acids long. Germline CDR1 and CDR2: MNHEY and SVGAGI. The V end lost 0 bases, the J end lost 7 bases, and 13 bases lay between the germline ends. For the CDR3, the DNA is TGTGCCAGCAGTTACTCCCGGGGTGCGGTAAATGAGCAGTTCTTC. It is translated as CASSYSRGAVNEQFF.

The chain is built from TRBV6-5 and TRBJ2-7; 12 positions agree with TRBD2. Trimming at V came to 6 bases and at J to 11 bases, leaving 14 bases not matched to a gene. Germline V gene data show CDR1 as MNHEY and CDR2 as SVGAGI. The CDR3 extends over 15 amino acids. CDR3 nucleotides: TGTGCCAGCAGGAAAGACCTAGCGGGGGGGGCTTTGGAGTACTTC. The encoded protein is CASRKDLAGGALEYF.

On this clone itself: The sample contains more than one DNA sequence encoding this CDR3. The chain recombines TRBV6-5 with TRBJ1-5, with D maybe TRBD1 (6 bases). The CDR3 covers 14 residues. Trimming removed 6 bases from V and 1 base from J, with 10 bases in between. CDR1 and CDR2 from the germline V gene are MNHEY and SVGAGI. The CDR3 bases are TGTGCCAGCAGCGGACAGTACAGCAATCAGCCCCAGCATTTT. Translating it yields CASSGQYSNQPQHF.

This clone was counted between two and nine times. The V call is TRBV27, the J call TRBJ2-7; possibly TRBD1 for D (6 bases). Per the germline V gene, CDR1 is MNHEY and CDR2 is SMNVEV (reference sequence). This CDR3 is 13 amino acids long. Trimming pared 0 bases from V and 5 bases from J, leaving 8 bases between. CDR3 bases: TGTGCCAGCAGTTTATCGTACAGGGACGAGCAGTACTTC. Amino acid sequence: CASSLSYRDEQYF.

The chain has TRBV2 and TRBJ1-4; 7 nucleotides agree with TRBD1. V was clipped by 6 bases and J by 7 bases; unmatched bases: 8. Per the germline V gene, CDR1 is SNHLY and CDR2 is FYNNEI. The CDR3 sequence is 14 residues long. This CDR3 reads CASSDGTEGEKLFF. CDR3 coding DNA: TGTGCCAGCAGCGATGGGACAGAGGGTGAAAAACTGTTTTTT.